The TCR beta chain under discussion was sequenced for a study of OX40 agonist ivuxolimab in advanced cancers. Study in general: Under the entry rules, prior anti-PD-1, anti-PD-L1 or anti-CTLA-4 therapy was allowed, and roughly 41% had some. Two patients with cutaneous melanoma and one with hepatocellular carcinoma, three in total, showed partial responses.

Study observations and caveats: Expanded clones were, on average, more numerous in CD8+ T cells than in CD4+.

The junction had 7 bases not matched to a gene; V was cut back by 5 bases and J by 1 base. The germline CDR1 and CDR2 sequences are MNHNY and SVGAGI (reference sequence). There are 15 residues in the CDR3. Assay: immunoSEQ multiplex PCR; the TCRdb copy retains only in-frame clones and omits some. Altogether 62,000 or so clones are present, almost 85% being singletons, with the ten largest covering over 7.5%. On this clone: The antigen remains unidentified.

The chain is built from TRBV6-6 and TRBJ2-7, with 8 nucleotides matching TRBD2. This specimen consisted of CD4+ or CD8+ T cells sorted from blood, obtained in a trial of the OX40 agonist ivuxolimab. The origin of this receptor is an adult with an advanced solid tumor such as melanoma, head and neck, liver or kidney cancer. CDR3 loop: CASSPGGEKSYEQYF. The CDR3 DNA follows: TGTGCCAGCAGTCCCGGGGGGGAAAAATCCTACGAGCAGTACTTC.